This T cell receptor (beta chain) was sequenced in a study of T cell responses to AZD1222 COVID-19 vaccine. Study results and limitations: Clonal diversity may have been underestimated in mostly white British donors.

Assay: immunoSEQ multiplex PCR; the TCRdb copy retains only in-frame clones and omits some. The sample has approximately 72,000 clones, approximately 90% seen once. For this clone: The antigen is undetermined.

Germline CDR1 and CDR2: LNHDA and SQIVND (reference sequence). V dropped 7 bases and J dropped 2 bases, with 6 bases sitting between them. The CDR3 covers 12 residues. The V call is TRBV19, the J call TRBJ2-1; no definite D call. The sample here was peripheral blood, taken 28 days after the second AZD1222 dose. The TCR was taken from an adult who received the AZD1222 COVID-19 vaccine. This chain's CDR3 is CASTGAYNEQFF. CDR3 coding DNA: TGTGCCAGTACTGGGGCCTACAATGAGCAGTTCTTC.